This T cell receptor beta chain comes out of a study of early T cells in non-severe SARS-CoV-2 infection. Turning to the study itself: Sequencing targeted bulk RNA from unsorted whole blood, leaving chains unpaired. Study outcomes and limitations: Matches to VDJdb favored anti-spike CD8 responses and missed private and CD4 specificities.

Individually, cDNA molecules had unique molecular identifiers attached to them. Each CDR3 protein is one row after TCRdb ran MiXCR on the 5' RACE reads. This table has tens of thousands of distinct CDR3 sequences, under 30% appearing once. V was clipped by 3 bases and J by 1 base, with 5 bases between them. The V gene's germline CDR1 is SGHVS and CDR2 FQNEAQ. The CDR3 spans 13 residues. This clonotype came up a few times. Its specificity is unknown. The specimen comprised whole blood, sampled at baseline. The chain uses TRBV7-8 and TRBJ2-3; no clear D. This sequence originates from an adult who was a healthcare worker with PCR-confirmed SARS-CoV-2 infection or an uninfected control (not recorded which). CDR3 nucleotides: TGTGCCAGCAGCTTGTCTGGCACAGATACGCAGTATTTT. It is translated as CASSLSGTDTQYF.